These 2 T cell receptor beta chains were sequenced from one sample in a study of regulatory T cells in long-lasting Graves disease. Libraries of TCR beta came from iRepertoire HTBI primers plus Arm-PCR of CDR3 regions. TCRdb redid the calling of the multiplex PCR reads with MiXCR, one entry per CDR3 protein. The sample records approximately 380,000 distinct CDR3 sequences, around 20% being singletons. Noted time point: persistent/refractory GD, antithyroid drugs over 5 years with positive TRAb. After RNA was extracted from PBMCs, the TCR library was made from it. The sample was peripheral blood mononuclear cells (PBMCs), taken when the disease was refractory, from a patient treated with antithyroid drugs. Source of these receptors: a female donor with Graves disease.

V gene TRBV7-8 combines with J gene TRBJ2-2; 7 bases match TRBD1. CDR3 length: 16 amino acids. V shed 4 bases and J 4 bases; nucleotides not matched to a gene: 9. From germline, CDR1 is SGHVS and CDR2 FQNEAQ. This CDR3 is CASSSSTGTGTGELFF. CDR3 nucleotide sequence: TGTGCCAGCAGCTCATCGACAGGGACGGGCACCGGGGAGCTGTTTTTT.

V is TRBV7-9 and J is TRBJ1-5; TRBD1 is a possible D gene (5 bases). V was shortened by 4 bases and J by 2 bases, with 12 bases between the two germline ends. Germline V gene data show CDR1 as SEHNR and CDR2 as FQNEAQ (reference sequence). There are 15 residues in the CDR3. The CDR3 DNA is TGTGCCAGCAGCTCTTCCGGGGCGGGCAATCAGCCCCAGCATTTT. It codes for CASSSSGAGNQPQHF.